This is a list of T cell receptor beta chains from one sample in a study of cytomegalovirus exposure and HLA in healthy donors. Assay: immunoSEQ multiplex PCR; the TCRdb copy retains only in-frame clones and omits some. The data show 110,000 to 150,000 clones, about four fifths seen once. The sample comprised PBMCs. These receptors were obtained from a male donor in good health and CMV-seronegative. The CDR3 runs from the conserved cysteine through the conserved F or W. Each record gives: clone size, J gene, V gene, D gene, CDR3 protein, CDR3 DNA. The D gene is left open where the match is weak. Only some rows state a clone size, as once, few, many or a class for expanded clones.

clone_size: -; j_call: TRBJ2-1; v_call: TRBV4-1; d_call: TRBD2; cdr3_aa: CASSQVSGRIDNEQFF; cdr3_nt: TGCGCCAGCAGCCAAGTGAGCGGGAGGATCGACAATGAGCAGTTCTTC
clone_size: -; j_call: TRBJ1-6; v_call: TRBV4-3; d_call: -; cdr3_aa: CASSPKVGTQNSPLHF; cdr3_nt: TGCGCCAGCAGCCCAAAAGTGGGGACTCAAAATTCACCCCTCCACTTT
clone_size: -; j_call: TRBJ2-7; v_call: TRBV5-6; d_call: TRBD1; cdr3_aa: CASSQTGQSYEQYF; cdr3_nt: TGTGCCAGCAGCCAAACGGGACAGTCCTACGAGCAGTACTTC
clone_size: -; j_call: TRBJ1-4; v_call: TRBV5-1; d_call: TRBD1; cdr3_aa: CASSETGSSNEKLFF; cdr3_nt: TGCGCCAGCAGCGAGACAGGGAGCTCTAATGAAAAACTGTTTTTT
clone_size: -; j_call: TRBJ2-7; v_call: TRBV25-1; d_call: TRBD2; cdr3_aa: CASNGLAGDPSYF; cdr3_nt: TGTGCCAGCAACGGACTAGCGGGAGATCCCTCCTACTTC
clone_size: -; j_call: TRBJ2-2; v_call: TRBV4-3; d_call: -; cdr3_aa: CASSQDAGFTGELFF; cdr3_nt: TGCGCCAGCAGCCAAGATGCGGGTTTCACCGGGGAGCTGTTTTTT
clone_size: few; j_call: TRBJ2-1; v_call: TRBV5-1; d_call: -; cdr3_aa: CASSLQRDGSYNEQFF; cdr3_nt: TGCGCCAGCAGCCTTCAGAGGGATGGGTCCTACAATGAGCAGTTCTTC
clone_size: -; j_call: TRBJ2-5; v_call: TRBV11-2; d_call: -; cdr3_aa: CASSRGNQETQYF; cdr3_nt: TGTGCCAGCTCAAGGGGCAACCAAGAGACCCAGTACTTC
clone_size: -; j_call: TRBJ2-2; v_call: TRBV6-5; d_call: -; cdr3_aa: CASRVTTGYTGELFF; cdr3_nt: TGTGCCAGCAGGGTAACCACAGGGTACACCGGGGAGCTGTTTTTT
clone_size: -; j_call: TRBJ2-3; v_call: TRBV27; d_call: -; cdr3_aa: CASSSLTYTDTQYF; cdr3_nt: TGTGCCAGCAGTTCACTTACTTACACAGATACGCAGTATTTT
clone_size: -; j_call: TRBJ1-5; v_call: TRBV7-6; d_call: -; cdr3_aa: CASSTGPSNQPQHF; cdr3_nt: TGTGCCAGCAGTACAGGGCCCAGCAATCAGCCCCAGCATTTT
clone_size: -; j_call: TRBJ2-7; v_call: TRBV7-9; d_call: TRBD2; cdr3_aa: CASSLLAEGEQYF; cdr3_nt: TGTGCCAGCAGCCTCCTAGCGGAAGGGGAGCAGTACTTC
clone_size: -; j_call: TRBJ1-2; v_call: TRBV6-6; d_call: TRBD1; cdr3_aa: CASRLGTAFNYGYTF; cdr3_nt: TGTGCCAGCAGACTTGGGACAGCATTTAACTATGGCTACACCTTC
clone_size: -; j_call: TRBJ2-2; v_call: TRBV6-4; d_call: TRBD1; cdr3_aa: CASSETGGTSGELFF; cdr3_nt: TGTGCCAGCAGTGAGACAGGGGGCACCTCCGGGGAGCTGTTTTTT
clone_size: -; j_call: TRBJ2-1; v_call: TRBV7-9; d_call: TRBD1; cdr3_aa: CASSTRQGTYNEQFF; cdr3_nt: TGTGCCAGCAGTACTCGACAGGGAACCTACAATGAGCAGTTCTTC